The clone carrying this T cell receptor beta chain was seen a few times. Its antigen is not identified. No cell sorting was done before RNA was extracted from the tissue. Distant lung tissue was collected more than 3 cm away from the tumor edge. The sample comes from a study of tumor and adjacent non-tumor tissue in lung cancer. In the study overall: Patients were aged about 30 to 76, nine to eleven men and roughly five women, stage I to III. Study-wide findings and caveats: Tumor repertoires had a smaller top 100 clone share than normal lung. TCR diversity was significantly greater in tumor than normal lung tissue. Shorter survival was associated with higher TCR diversity in tumors.

The J segment lost 6 bases and the V segment lost 7 bases, leaving 6 bases of the junction unmatched. CDR1 and CDR2 (germline): MRHNA, SNTAGT. The CDR3 consists of 14 residues. Three rounds of nested PCR, following a modified ARM-PCR protocol, produced the TCRbeta library. TCRdb re-analysed the multiplex PCR reads in MiXCR, keeping a single row per CDR3 protein. The sample shows about 44,000 distinct CDR3 sequences, under 75% of them seen only once. This chain joins TRBV6-4 and TRBJ2-1, with 10 bases identical to TRBD2. Sequencing input: distant non-tumor lung tissue. This receptor was identified in a woman aged 70-85 years with non-small cell lung cancer. CDR3 coding DNA: TGTGCCAGCAAGAGCGGGAGGGAGGCCAATGAGCAGTTCTTC. Encoded protein: CASKSGREANEQFF.